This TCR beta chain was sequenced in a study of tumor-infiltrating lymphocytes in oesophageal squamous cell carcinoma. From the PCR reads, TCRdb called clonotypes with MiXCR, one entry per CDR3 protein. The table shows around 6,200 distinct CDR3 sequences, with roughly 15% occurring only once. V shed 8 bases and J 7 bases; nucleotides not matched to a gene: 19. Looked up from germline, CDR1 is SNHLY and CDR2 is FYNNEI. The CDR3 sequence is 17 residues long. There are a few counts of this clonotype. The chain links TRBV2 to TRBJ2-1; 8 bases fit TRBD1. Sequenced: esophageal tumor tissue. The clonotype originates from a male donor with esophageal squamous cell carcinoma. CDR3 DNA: TGTGCCAGCCACTTTGACCCCGACAGGGGAAGTTTAAATGAGCAGTTCTTC. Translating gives CASHFDPDRGSLNEQFF.